This TCR beta chain was obtained from a study of CD8 T cells in Susac syndrome. Bulk CD8+ and CD4+ cells came from magnetic negative isolation; CD8+ TEMRA by FACS. RNA amounts of roughly 0.45 to 1 ug underwent reverse transcription with random hexamers. Amplification of the TCR beta CDR3 was carried out by immunoSEQ multiplex PCR, which spanned a total of 54 Vbeta and 13 Jbeta segments. TCRdb fed the immunoSEQ multiplex PCR reads into MiXCR, producing one record per CDR3 protein. The sample contains 250,000 to 300,000 distinct CDR3 sequences, about 88% of which appear only once. The ends lost 0 bases at V and 4 bases at J; junction bases unmatched: 4. Germline V lookup: CDR1 SGHDT, CDR2 YYEEEE. The CDR3 spans 15 residues.

This receptor was obtained from a human donor with multiple sclerosis. Input material: CD8+ T cells from PBMCs. The chain is built from TRBV5-6 and TRBJ2-7; 10 bases are a match to TRBD1. CDR3 nucleotide sequence: TGTGCCAGCAGCTTGGCCCCGGGACAGGGGTACGAGCAGTACTTC. Protein: CASSLAPGQGYEQYF.